The following is a T cell receptor (beta chain) sequence with its context. Cohort placement rested on clinical history that participants reported themselves. This entry is derived from a study of blood T cell repertoires in COVID-19. About the study: From T cells, B-cell-depleted T cells, or PBMCs came the material, which was cDNA or gDNA.

V lost 1 base and J lost 4; bases outside the gene matches: 5. CDR1 SEHNR and CDR2 FQNEAQ come from the germline V gene (reference sequence). This CDR3 is built from 15 residues. TCRdb's table, derived via immunoSEQ multiplex PCR, lists solely in-frame clones and lacks some. The sample lists around 170,000 clones; more than 70% were seen once. The rearrangement uses TRBV7-9 and TRBJ1-2, with TRBD1 matching over 8 bases. What was sequenced was PBMCs or T cells enriched from blood (not recorded which). This TCR derives from a woman aged 25 to 39 who had recovered from COVID-19. CDR3 nucleotide sequence: TGTGCCAGCAGCTTAGACGGGACAGGTGTCTATGGCTACACCTTC. Its protein is CASSLDGTGVYGYTF.